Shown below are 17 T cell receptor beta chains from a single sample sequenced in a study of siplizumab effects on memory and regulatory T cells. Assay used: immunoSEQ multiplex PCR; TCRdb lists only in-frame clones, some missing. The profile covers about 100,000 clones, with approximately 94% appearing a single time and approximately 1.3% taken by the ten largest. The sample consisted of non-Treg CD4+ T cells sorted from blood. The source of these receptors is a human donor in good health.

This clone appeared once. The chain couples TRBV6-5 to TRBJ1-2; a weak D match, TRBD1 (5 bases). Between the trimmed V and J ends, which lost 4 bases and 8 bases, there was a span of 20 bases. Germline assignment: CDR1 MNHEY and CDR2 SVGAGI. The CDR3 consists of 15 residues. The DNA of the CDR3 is TGTGCCAGCAGTTCCCAGCTGGGGCCCGTTGAGGGCTACACCTTC. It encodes CASSSQLGPVEGYTF.

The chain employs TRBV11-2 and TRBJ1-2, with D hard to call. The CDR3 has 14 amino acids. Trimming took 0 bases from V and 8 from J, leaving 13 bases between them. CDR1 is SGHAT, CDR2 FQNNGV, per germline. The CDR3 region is CASSLDVRLRGYTF. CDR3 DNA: TGTGCCAGCAGCTTAGATGTGAGGCTGCGCGGCTACACCTTC.

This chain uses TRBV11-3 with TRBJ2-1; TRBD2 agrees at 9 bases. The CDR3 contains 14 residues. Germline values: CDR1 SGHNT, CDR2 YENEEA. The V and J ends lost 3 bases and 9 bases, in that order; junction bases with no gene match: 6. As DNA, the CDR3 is TGTGCCAGCAGCTTGGGACTAGCAGGCGGTGAGCAGTTCTTC. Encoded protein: CASSLGLAGGEQFF.

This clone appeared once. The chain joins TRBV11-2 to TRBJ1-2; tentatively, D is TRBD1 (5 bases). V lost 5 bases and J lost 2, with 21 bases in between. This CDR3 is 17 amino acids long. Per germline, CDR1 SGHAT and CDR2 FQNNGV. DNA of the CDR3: TGTGCCAGCAGCCGGGTGGCAGGGACTTTACACAACTATGGCTACACCTTC. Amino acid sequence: CASSRVAGTLHNYGYTF.

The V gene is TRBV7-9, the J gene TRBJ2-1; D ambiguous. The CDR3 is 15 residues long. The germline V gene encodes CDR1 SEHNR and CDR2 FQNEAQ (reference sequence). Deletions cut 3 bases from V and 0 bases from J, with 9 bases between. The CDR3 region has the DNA TGTGCCAGCAGCTTGTCGGAGCGCTCCTACAATGAGCAGTTCTTC. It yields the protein CASSLSERSYNEQFF.

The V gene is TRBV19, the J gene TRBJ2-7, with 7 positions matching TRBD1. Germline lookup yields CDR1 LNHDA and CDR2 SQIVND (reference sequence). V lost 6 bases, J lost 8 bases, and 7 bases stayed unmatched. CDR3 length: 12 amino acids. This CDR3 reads CASRNVGGKQYF. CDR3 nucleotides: TGTGCCAGTAGAAACGTAGGGGGCAAGCAGTACTTC.

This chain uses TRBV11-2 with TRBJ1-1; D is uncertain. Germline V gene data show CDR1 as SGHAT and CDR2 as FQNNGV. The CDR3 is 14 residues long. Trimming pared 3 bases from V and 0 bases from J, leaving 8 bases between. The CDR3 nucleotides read TGTGCCAGCAGCTTTCAAACAATGAACACTGAAGCTTTCTTT. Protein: CASSFQTMNTEAFF.

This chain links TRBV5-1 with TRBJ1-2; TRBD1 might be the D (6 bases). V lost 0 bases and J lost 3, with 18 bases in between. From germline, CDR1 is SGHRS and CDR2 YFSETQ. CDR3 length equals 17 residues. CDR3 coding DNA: TGCGCCAGCAGCTTGGAGGCCAGGGGAGCGCTTTACTATGGCTACACCTTC. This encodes CASSLEARGALYYGYTF. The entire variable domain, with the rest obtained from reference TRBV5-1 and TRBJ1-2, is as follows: KAGVTQTPRYLIKTRGQQVTLSCSPISGHRSVSWYQQTPGQGLQFLFEYFSETQRNKGNFPGRFSGRQFSNSRSEMNVSTLELGDSALYLCASSLEARGALYYGYTFGSGTRLTVV.

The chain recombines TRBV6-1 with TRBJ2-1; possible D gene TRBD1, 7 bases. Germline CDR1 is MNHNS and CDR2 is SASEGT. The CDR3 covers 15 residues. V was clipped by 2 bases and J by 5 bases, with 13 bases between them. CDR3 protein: CASSELAGGNNEQFF. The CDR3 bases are TGTGCCAGCAGTGAATTGGCAGGGGGGAACAATGAGCAGTTCTTC.

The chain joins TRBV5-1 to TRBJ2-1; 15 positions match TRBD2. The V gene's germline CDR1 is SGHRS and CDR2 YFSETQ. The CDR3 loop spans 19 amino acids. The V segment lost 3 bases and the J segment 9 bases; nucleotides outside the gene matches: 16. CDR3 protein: CASSYQTGGLAGGLSEQFF. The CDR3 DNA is TGCGCCAGCAGCTACCAAACAGGCGGACTAGCGGGAGGGCTAAGTGAGCAGTTCTTC.

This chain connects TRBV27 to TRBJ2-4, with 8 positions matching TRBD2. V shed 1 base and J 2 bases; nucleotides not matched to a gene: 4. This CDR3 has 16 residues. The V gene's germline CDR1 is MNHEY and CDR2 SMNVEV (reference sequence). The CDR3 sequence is CASSLFSGMSKNIQYF. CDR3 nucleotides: TGTGCCAGCAGTTTATTTAGCGGGATGTCCAAAAACATTCAGTACTTC.

CDR3 region: CASSKVPGTHGKTQYF. Here the CDR3 DNA reads TGTGCCAGCAGCAAAGTGCCCGGGACCCACGGGAAGACCCAGTACTTC. The V gene is TRBV21-1, the J gene TRBJ2-5. TRBV21-1 is an annotated pseudogene. The CDR3 is made up of 16 amino acids.

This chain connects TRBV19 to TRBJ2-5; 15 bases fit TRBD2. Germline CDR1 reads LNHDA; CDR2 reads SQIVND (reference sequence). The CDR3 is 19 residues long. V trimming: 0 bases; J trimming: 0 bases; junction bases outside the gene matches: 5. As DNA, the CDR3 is TGTGCCAGTAGTATAGATCTTGGACTAGCGGGAGGGTACCAAGAGACCCAGTACTTC. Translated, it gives CASSIDLGLAGGYQETQYF.

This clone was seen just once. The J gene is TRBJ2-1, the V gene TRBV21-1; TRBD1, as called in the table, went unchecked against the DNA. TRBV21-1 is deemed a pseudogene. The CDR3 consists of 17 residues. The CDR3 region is CASRVGAPKIGYNEQFF. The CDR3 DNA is TGTGCCAGCAGGGTAGGGGCCCCAAAGATCGGCTACAATGAGCAGTTCTTC.

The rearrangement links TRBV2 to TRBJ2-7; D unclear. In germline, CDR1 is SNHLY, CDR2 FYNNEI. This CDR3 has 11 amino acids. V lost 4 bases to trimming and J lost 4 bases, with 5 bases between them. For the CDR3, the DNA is TGTGCCAGCAGTGTCCATTACGAGCAGTACTTC. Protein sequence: CASSVHYEQYF.

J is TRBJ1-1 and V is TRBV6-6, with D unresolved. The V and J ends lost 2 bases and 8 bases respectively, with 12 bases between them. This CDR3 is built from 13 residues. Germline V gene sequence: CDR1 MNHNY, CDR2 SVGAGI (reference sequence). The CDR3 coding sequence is TGTGCCAGCAGTTACGTTGGGGAAACCGAAGCTTTCTTT. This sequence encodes CASSYVGETEAFF.

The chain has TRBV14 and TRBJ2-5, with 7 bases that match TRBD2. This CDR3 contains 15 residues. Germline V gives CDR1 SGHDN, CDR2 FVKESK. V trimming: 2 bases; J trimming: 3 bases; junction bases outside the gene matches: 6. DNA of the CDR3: TGTGCCAGCAGCCAATATGGACTAGGAGAAGAGACCCAGTACTTC. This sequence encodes CASSQYGLGEETQYF.